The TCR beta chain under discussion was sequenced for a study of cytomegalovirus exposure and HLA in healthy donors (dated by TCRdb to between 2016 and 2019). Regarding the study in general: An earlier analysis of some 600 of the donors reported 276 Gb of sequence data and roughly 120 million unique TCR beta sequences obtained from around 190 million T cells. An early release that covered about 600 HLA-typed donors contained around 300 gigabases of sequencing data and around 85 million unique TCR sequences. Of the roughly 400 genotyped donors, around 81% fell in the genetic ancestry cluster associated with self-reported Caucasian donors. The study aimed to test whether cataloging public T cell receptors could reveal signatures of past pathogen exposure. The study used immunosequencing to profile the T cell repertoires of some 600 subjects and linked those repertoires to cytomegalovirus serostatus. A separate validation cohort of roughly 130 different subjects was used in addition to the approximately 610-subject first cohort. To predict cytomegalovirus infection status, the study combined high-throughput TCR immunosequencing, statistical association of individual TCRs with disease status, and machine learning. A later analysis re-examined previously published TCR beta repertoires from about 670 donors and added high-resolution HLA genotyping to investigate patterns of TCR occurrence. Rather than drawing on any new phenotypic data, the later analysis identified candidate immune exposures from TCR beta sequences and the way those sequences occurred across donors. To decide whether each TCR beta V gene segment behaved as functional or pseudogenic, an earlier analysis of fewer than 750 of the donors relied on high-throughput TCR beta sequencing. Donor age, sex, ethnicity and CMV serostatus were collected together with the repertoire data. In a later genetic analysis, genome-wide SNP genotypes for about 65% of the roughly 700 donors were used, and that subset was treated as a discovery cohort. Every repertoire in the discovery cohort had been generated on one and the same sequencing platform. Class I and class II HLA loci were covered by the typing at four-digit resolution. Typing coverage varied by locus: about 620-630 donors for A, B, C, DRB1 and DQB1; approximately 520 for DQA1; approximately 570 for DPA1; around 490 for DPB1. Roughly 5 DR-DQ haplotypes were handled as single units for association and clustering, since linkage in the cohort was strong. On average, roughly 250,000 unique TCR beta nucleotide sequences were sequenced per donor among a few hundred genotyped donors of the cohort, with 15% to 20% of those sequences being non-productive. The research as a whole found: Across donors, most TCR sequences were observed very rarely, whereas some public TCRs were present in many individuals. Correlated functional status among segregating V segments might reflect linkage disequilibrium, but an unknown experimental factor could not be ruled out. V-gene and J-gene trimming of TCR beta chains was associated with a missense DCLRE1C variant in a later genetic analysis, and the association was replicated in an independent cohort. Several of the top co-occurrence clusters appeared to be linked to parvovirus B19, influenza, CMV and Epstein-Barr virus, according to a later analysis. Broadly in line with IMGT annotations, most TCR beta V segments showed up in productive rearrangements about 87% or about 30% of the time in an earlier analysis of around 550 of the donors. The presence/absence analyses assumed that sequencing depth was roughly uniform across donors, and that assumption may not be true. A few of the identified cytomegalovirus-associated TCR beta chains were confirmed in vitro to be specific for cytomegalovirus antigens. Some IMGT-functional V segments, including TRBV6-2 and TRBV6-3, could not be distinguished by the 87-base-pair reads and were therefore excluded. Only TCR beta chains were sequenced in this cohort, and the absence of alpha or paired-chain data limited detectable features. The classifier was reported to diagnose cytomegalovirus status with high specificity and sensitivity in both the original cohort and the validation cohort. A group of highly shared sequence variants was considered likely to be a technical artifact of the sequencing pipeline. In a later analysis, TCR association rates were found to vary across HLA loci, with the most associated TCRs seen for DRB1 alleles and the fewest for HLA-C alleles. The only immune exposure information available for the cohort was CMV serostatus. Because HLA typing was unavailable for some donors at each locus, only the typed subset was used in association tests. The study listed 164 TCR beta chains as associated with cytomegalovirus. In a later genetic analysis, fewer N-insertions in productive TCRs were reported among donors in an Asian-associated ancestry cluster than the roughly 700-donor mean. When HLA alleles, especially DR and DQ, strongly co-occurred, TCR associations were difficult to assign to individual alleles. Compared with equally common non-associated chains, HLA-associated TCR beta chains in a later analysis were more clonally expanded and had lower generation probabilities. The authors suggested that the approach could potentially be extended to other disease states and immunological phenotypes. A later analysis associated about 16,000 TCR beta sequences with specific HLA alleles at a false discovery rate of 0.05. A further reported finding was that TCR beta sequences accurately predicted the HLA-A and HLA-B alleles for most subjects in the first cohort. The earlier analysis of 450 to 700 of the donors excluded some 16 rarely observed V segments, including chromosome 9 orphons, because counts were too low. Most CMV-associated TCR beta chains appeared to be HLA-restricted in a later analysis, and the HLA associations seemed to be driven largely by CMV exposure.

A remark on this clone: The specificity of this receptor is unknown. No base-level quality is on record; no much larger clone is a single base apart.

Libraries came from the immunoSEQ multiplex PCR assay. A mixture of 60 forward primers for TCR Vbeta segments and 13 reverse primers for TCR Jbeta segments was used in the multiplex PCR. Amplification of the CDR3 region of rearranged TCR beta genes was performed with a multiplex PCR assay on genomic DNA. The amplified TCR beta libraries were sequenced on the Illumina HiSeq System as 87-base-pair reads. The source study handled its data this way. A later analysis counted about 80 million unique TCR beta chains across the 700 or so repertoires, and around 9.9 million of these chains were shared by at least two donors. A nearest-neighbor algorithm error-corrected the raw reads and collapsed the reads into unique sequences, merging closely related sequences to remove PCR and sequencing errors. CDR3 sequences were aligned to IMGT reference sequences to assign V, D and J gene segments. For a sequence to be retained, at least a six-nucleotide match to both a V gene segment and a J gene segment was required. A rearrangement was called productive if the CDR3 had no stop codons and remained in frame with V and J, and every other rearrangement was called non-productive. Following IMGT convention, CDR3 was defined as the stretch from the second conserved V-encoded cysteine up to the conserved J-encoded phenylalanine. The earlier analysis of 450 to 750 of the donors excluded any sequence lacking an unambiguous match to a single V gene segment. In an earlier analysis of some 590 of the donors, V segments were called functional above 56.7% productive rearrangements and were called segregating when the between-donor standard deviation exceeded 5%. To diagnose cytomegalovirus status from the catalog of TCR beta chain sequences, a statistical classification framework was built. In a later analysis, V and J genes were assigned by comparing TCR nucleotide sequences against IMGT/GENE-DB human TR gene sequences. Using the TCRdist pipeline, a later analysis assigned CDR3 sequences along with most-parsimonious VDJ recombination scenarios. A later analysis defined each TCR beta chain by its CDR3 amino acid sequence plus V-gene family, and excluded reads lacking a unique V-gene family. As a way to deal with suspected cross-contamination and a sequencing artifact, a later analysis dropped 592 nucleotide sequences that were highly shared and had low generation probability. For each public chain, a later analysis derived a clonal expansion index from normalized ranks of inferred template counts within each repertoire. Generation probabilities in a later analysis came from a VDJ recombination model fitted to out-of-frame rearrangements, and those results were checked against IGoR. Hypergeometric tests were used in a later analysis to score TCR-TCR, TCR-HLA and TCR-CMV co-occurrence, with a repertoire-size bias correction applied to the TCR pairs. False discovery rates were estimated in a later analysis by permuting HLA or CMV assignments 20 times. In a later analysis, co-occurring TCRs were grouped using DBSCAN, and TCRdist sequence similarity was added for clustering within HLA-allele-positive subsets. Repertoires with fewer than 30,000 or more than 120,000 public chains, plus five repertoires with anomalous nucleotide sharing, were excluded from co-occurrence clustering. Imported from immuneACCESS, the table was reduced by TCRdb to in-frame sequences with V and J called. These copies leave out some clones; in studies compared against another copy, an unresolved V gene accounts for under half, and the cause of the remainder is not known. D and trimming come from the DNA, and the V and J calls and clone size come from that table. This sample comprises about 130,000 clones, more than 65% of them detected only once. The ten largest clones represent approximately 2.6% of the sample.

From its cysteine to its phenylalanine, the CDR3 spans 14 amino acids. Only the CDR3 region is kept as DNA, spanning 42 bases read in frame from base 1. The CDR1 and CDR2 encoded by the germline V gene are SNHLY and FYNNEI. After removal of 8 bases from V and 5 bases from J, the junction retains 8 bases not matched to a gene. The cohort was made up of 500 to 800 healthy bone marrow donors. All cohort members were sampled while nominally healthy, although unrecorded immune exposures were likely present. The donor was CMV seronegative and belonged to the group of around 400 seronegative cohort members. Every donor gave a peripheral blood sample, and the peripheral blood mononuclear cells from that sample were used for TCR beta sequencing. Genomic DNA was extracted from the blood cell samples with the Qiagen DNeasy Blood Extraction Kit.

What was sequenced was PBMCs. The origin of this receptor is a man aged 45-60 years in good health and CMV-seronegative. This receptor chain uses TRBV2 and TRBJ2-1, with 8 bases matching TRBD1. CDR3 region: CASLQGQGNNEQFF. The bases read TGTGCCAGCTTACAAGGACAGGGCAACAATGAGCAGTTCTTC.